This T cell receptor beta chain was captured by sequencing in a study of blood T cell repertoires in COVID-19. Study context: From the United States, Italy and Spain came samples of acute and convalescent COVID-19. Sources were T cells, B-cell-depleted T cells, or PBMCs; the material itself was cDNA or gDNA.

This clone turned up a few times. Trimming removed 5 bases at V and 6 bases at J, with 13 bases between. The CDR3 is made up of 13 amino acids. Looked up from germline, CDR1 is MNHEY and CDR2 is SVGAGI. Authors' data handling: Scientists estimated how many nucleated cells there were by amplifying reference gene primers. The data were produced by immunoSEQ multiplex PCR, yet TCRdb's version contains in-frame clones alone and is incomplete. Clone size and V and J calls were adopted from that table, with D and trimming inferred from the DNA. The table shows approximately 220,000 clones, with about 86% occurring only once.

The sample taken for sequencing was peripheral blood. The receptor comes from a man in his fifties or sixties who had recovered from COVID-19. This chain joins TRBV6-5 and TRBJ1-2; D is perhaps TRBD1 (5 bases). CDR3 in amino acids: CASSRGEYDGYTF. CDR3 DNA sequence: TGTGCCAGCAGTCGGGGGGAGTATGATGGCTACACCTTC.